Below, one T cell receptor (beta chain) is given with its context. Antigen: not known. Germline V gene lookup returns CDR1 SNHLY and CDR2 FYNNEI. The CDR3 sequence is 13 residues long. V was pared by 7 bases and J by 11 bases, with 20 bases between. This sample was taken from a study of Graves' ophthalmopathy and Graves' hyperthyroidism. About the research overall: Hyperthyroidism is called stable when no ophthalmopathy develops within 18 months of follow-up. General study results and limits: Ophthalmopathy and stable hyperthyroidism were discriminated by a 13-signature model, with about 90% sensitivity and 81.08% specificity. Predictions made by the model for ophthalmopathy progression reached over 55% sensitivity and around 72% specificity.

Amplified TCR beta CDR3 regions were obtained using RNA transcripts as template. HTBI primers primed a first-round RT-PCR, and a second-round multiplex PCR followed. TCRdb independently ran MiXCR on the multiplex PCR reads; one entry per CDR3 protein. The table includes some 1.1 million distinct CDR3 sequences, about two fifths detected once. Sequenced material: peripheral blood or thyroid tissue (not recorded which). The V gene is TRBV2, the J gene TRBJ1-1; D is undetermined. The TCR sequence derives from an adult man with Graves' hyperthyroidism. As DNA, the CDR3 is TGTGCCAGCACCCTCTTCTTTGTCGATGAGGCTTTCTTT. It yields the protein CASTLFFVDEAFF.